These 32 T cell receptor beta chains originate from one sample sequenced in a study of T cells in Graves' hyperthyroidism and ophthalmopathy. The CDR3 regions of TCR beta were amplified from RNA transcripts. The HTBI primer set served for first-round RT-PCR of the TCR CDR3. Via MiXCR, TCRdb re-called the multiplex PCR reads, giving one row per CDR3 protein. The table records about 380,000 distinct CDR3 sequences, roughly 20% of them present only once. Sequenced: blood. The source is a man younger than 35 with Graves' ophthalmopathy.

This clonotype was detected many times. The chain uses TRBV6-1 and TRBJ2-7; perhaps D is TRBD1 or TRBD2 (5 bases each). The CDR3 is made up of 14 amino acids. V gave up 8 bases and J gave up 0 bases, with 14 bases separating them. Germline V gives CDR1 MNHNS, CDR2 SASEGT. This CDR3 is CASGGRGSSYEQYF. Here the CDR3 DNA reads TGTGCCAGCGGGGGAAGGGGTAGCTCCTACGAGCAGTACTTC.

This clonotype was seen repeatedly, ten times or more. This chain joins TRBV3-1 and TRBJ1-2; no firm D call. The V and J ends lost 0 bases and 7 bases respectively, with 6 bases between them. The CDR3 runs to 12 residues. CDR1 is LGHDT, CDR2 YNNKEL, per germline (reference sequence). Here the CDR3 reads CASSQDLGGYTF. CDR3 coding DNA: TGTGCCAGCAGCCAAGATTTAGGTGGCTACACCTTC.

The V call is TRBV7-9, the J call TRBJ2-3, with D unresolved. The length of the CDR3 is 14 residues. Germline lookup yields CDR1 SEHNR and CDR2 FQNEAQ (reference sequence). V was trimmed by 0 bases and J by 3 bases, leaving 7 bases between them. The CDR3 reads CASSLAIGTDTQYF. Written as DNA, the CDR3 is TGTGCCAGCAGCTTAGCGATAGGTACAGATACGCAGTATTTT.

V gene TRBV5-1 combines with J gene TRBJ2-1; 12 bases map to TRBD2. The V gene's germline CDR1 is SGHRS and CDR2 YFSETQ. The V segment lost 1 base and the J segment 1 base; nucleotides outside the gene matches: 9. The CDR3 contains 19 residues. The DNA for the CDR3 is TGCGCCAGCAGCTTGCCGGCTAGCGGGGGGGGAGGGTCCTACAATGAGCAGTTCTTC. This gives the protein CASSLPASGGGGSYNEQFF. Variable domain in full (rest from reference TRBV5-1 and TRBJ2-1): KAGVTQTPRYLIKTRGQQVTLSCSPISGHRSVSWYQQTPGQGLQFLFEYFSETQRNKGNFPGRFSGRQFSNSRSEMNVSTLELGDSALYLCASSLPASGGGGSYNEQFFGPGTRLTVL.

For this clonotype: A read error may explain this, as a much larger clone is one base away. The V and J genes are TRBV7-8 and TRBJ2-1; D remains unclear. This CDR3 is 13 amino acids long. V lost 1 base and J 12 bases, leaving 13 bases between the germline ends. Germline V gene sequence: CDR1 SGHVS, CDR2 FQNEAQ. The CDR3 region has the DNA TGTGCCAGCAGCTTAGATGGGGTCTCTGGGCAGTTCTTC. Translating gives CASSLDGVSGQFF. Full variable domain (remainder filled in from reference TRBV7-8 and TRBJ2-1): GAGVSQSPRYKVAKRGQDVALRCDPISGHVSLFWYQQALGQGPEFLTYFQNEAQLDKSGLPSDRFFAERPEGSVSTLKIQRTQQEDSAVYLCASSLDGVSGQFFGPGTRLTVL.

This chain joins TRBV7-3 and TRBJ2-1; 16 bases are a match to TRBD2. Losses at the gene ends were 5 bases for V and 2 bases for J; bases not matched to a gene: 18. CDR3 length equals 22 residues. Looked up from germline, CDR1 is SGHTA and CDR2 is FQGTGA. The CDR3 region is CASSLAGTSGGALFSPYNEQFF. In DNA form, the CDR3 reads TGTGCCAGCAGCCTTGCCGGGACTAGCGGGGGGGCCCTTTTTAGCCCCTACAATGAGCAGTTCTTC.

This clonotype was counted ten times or more. The J gene is TRBJ1-4, the V gene TRBV7-2; D call uncertain. CDR1 and CDR2 from the germline V gene are SGHTA and FQGNSA. The CDR3 contains 16 residues. V was pared by 5 bases and J by 4 bases, with 17 bases between. This chain's CDR3 is CASSPANRAGNEKLFF. CDR3 nucleotides: TGTGCCAGCAGCCCCGCGAATAGGGCGGGTAATGAAAAACTGTTTTTT.

This clonotype showed up just a few times. The chain joins TRBV15 to TRBJ2-5; D is undetermined. V was pared by 0 bases and J by 3 bases, with 8 bases between. Germline loops: CDR1 LNHNV, CDR2 YYDKDF (reference sequence). This CDR3 is built from 14 residues. The CDR3 nucleotides read TGTGCCACCAGCAGAGATCGTACCGAAGAGACCCAGTACTTC. It codes for CATSRDRTEETQYF.

The gene calls are TRBV11-1 and TRBJ2-1; 9 bases are shared with TRBD2. Germline CDR1 reads SGHAT; CDR2 reads FQDESV (reference sequence). With V trimmed by 1 base and J by 7 bases, 11 bases remained unmatched. This CDR3 is built from 17 residues. The CDR3 nucleotides read TGTGCCAGCAGCTTAGACCTGGGAGCGGGAGGTCGTAATGAGCAGTTCTTC. This translates into CASSLDLGAGGRNEQFF.

This clonotype turned up a few times. No conserved phenylalanine or tryptophan ends this CDR3, so it is likely a read error. The rearrangement joins TRBV6-1 to TRBJ1-1; the D gene is possibly TRBD1 (6 bases). V shed 5 bases and J shed 0 bases, with 10 bases lying between them. This CDR3 spans 14 amino acids. The germline V gene encodes CDR1 MNHNS and CDR2 SASEGT. The CDR3 sequence: CASSLTGMNTEAFL. The DNA of the CDR3 is TGTGCCAGCAGTTTAACAGGGATGAACACTGAAGCTTTCCTT.

The chain joins TRBV7-9 to TRBJ1-3; the match to TRBD1 covers 7 bases. The CDR3 totals 14 residues. CDR1 SEHNR and CDR2 FQNEAQ come from the germline V gene (reference sequence). V lost 1 base to trimming and J lost 8 bases; unmatched junction nucleotides: 5. CDR3 region: CASSLETGWDTIYF. In DNA form, the CDR3 reads TGTGCCAGCAGCTTAGAGACAGGGTGGGACACCATATATTTT.

This clonotype has at least ten counts. The V gene is TRBV7-8, the J gene TRBJ2-1; D not certain. The CDR3 sequence is 12 residues long. Germline V CDR1 and CDR2: SGHVS, FQNEAQ. V lost 2 bases to trimming and J lost 10 bases, with 9 bases between them. CDR3 amino acids: CASSLMGLEQFF. The DNA of the CDR3 is TGTGCCAGCAGCTTAATGGGCCTCGAGCAGTTCTTC.

This clonotype was found many times. The J gene is TRBJ2-5, the V gene TRBV20-1; the D gene is possibly TRBD1 (5 bases). Germline CDR1 is DFQATT and CDR2 is SNEGSKA (reference sequence). V lost 7 bases and J 0 bases, leaving 18 bases between the germline ends. CDR3 length: 15 residues. The CDR3 sequence is CSVIGALWDQETQYF. The CDR3 bases are TGCAGTGTTATAGGGGCCTTATGGGACCAAGAGACCCAGTACTTC.

V is TRBV4-1 and J is TRBJ2-1; D is unclear. The V end was cut by 0 bases, the J end by 4 bases, with 7 bases between. Per germline, CDR1 MGHRA and CDR2 YSYEKL. This CDR3 is built from 14 residues. This CDR3 is CASSQDLTYNEQFF. The DNA for the CDR3 is TGCGCCAGCAGCCAAGATTTGACTTACAATGAGCAGTTCTTC.

This clonotype was seen ten or more times. The genes are TRBV27 and TRBJ2-7, with a tentative D call TRBD1 (5 bases). V shed 3 bases and J shed 4 bases, with 10 bases lying between them. In germline, CDR1 is MNHEY, CDR2 SMNVEV (reference sequence). The CDR3 length is 13 residues. The CDR3 DNA is TGTGCCAGCAGTTTTGGGGCTCGTTACGAGCAGTACTTC. The encoded protein is CASSFGARYEQYF.

This clonotype was detected ten times or more. The CDR3 sequence: CASSPVGGSNQPQHF. The DNA of the CDR3 is TGTGCCAGCAGCCCCGTGGGGGGTAGCAATCAGCCCCAGCATTTT. This chain uses TRBV6-2 or TRBV6-3 with TRBJ1-5; weak D call: TRBD1 (5 bases). This CDR3 region has 15 residues. V shed 6 bases and J shed 0 bases, with 12 bases lying between them. The germline gives CDR1 MNHEY, CDR2 SVGEGT.

This clonotype showed up many times. The chain couples TRBV2 to TRBJ2-7, with 10 nucleotides matching TRBD2. V trimming: 8 bases; J trimming: 0 bases; junction bases outside the gene matches: 7. Germline V gene lookup returns CDR1 SNHLY and CDR2 FYNNEI. The CDR3 is 15 residues long. The CDR3 is CASLKRTSGSYEQYF. For the CDR3, the DNA is TGTGCCAGCCTCAAAAGGACTAGCGGCTCCTACGAGCAGTACTTC.

CDR3 in DNA: TGTGCCAGCAGCGTAGCGGGACAGGGAACCGGGGAGCTGTTTTTT. It encodes CASSVAGQGTGELFF. The chain carries TRBV9 and TRBJ2-2, with 9 bases fitting TRBD1. CDR3 length: 15 amino acids. Germline V gene data show CDR1 as SGDLS and CDR2 as YYNGEE. Trimming took 0 bases from V and 5 from J; bases not matched to a gene: 2. Looking up the rest from reference TRBV9 and TRBJ2-2 gives the full variable domain: DSGVTQTPKHLITATGQRVTLRCSPRSGDLSVYWYQQSLDQGLQFLIQYYNGEERAKGNILERFSAQQFPDLHSELNLSSLELGDSALYFCASSVAGQGTGELFFGEGSRLTVL.

The V gene is TRBV11-2, the J gene TRBJ2-7; D gene ambiguous. Germline CDR1 SGHAT, CDR2 FQNNGV. This CDR3 is 12 amino acids long. V was cut by 10 bases and J by 0 bases, with 10 bases left in between. CDR3 residues: CAMGPISYEQYF. The CDR3 nucleotides read TGTGCCATGGGCCCCATCTCCTACGAGCAGTACTTC.

The sample holds many counts of this clonotype. This chain joins TRBV12-3 or TRBV12-4 and TRBJ2-3; D unresolved. Trimming pared 5 bases from V and 1 base from J, leaving 10 bases between. The CDR3 runs 14 residues. CDR3 sequence (DNA): TGTGCCAGCAGTACTCCCCGCGGCACAGATACGCAGTATTTT. This codes for CASSTPRGTDTQYF.

The gene calls are TRBV6-1 and TRBJ1-4; D gene unclear. CDR3 length: 13 residues. Germline lookup yields CDR1 MNHNS and CDR2 SASEGT. The V gene lost 7 bases and the J gene lost 5 bases, with 11 bases spanning the gap. The CDR3, as DNA: TGTGCCAGCATTAAGCGGGAAAATGAAAAACTGTTTTTT. It encodes CASIKRENEKLFF.

The genes are TRBV20-1 and TRBJ1-5; possibly TRBD1 for D (5 bases). The germline V gene has CDR1 DFQATT and CDR2 SNEGSKA (reference sequence). V was cut by 8 bases and J by 3 bases, with 17 bases left in between. The CDR3 is 14 residues long. The DNA for the CDR3 is TGCAGTACCTCAGACAGCCTGAACAATCAGCCCCAGCATTTT. Its protein product is CSTSDSLNNQPQHF.

This clonotype was seen at least ten times. The genes are TRBV20-1 and TRBJ2-2; 9 bases map to TRBD2. The CDR3 totals 16 residues. Germline values: CDR1 DFQATT, CDR2 SNEGSKA (reference sequence). The V segment lost 1 base and the J segment 1 base; nucleotides outside the gene matches: 4. The CDR3 is CSARGLSGGNTGELFF. The CDR3 DNA reads as TGCAGTGCTAGAGGGCTTAGCGGGGGGAACACCGGGGAGCTGTTTTTT.

V gene TRBV6-1 combines with J gene TRBJ2-1, with 7 bases fitting TRBD2. The germline gives CDR1 MNHNS, CDR2 SASEGT. The CDR3 is 15 amino acids. V lost 5 bases, J lost 4 bases, and 8 bases stayed unmatched. The CDR3 sequence is CASSNPGLTYNEQFF. DNA for the CDR3: TGTGCCAGCAGTAATCCGGGACTAACTTACAATGAGCAGTTCTTC.

This clonotype turned up a few times. This chain connects TRBV5-8 to TRBJ1-5, with 9 bases fitting TRBD1. The ends lost 0 bases at V and 6 bases at J; junction bases unmatched: 7. There are 16 residues in the CDR3. Germline V gene data show CDR1 as SGHTS and CDR2 as YDEGEE. CDR3 residues: CASSLESRDRVQPQHF. The CDR3, as DNA: TGTGCCAGCAGCTTGGAGTCTCGGGACAGGGTTCAGCCCCAGCATTTT.

Ten or more counts support this clonotype. This chain links TRBV6-1 with TRBJ2-7; D possibly corresponds to TRBD1 (5 bases). CDR3 size: 16 residues. Germline V lookup: CDR1 MNHNS, CDR2 SASEGT. The V end was cut by 4 bases, the J end by 1 base, with 17 bases between. The CDR3, as DNA: TGTGCCAGCAGTGCCAACAGGTATCCTCAATCCTACGAGCAGTACTTC. It specifies CASSANRYPQSYEQYF.

The chain uses TRBV6-2 or TRBV6-3 and TRBJ2-3; TRBD2 agrees at 10 bases. Germline CDR1 is MNHEY and CDR2 is SVGEGT. The CDR3 consists of 20 residues. The junction had 16 bases not matched to a gene; V was cut back by 2 bases and J by 2 bases. The CDR3: CASSYPTGASGGRSTDTQYF. The CDR3 nucleotides are TGTGCCAGCAGTTACCCTACAGGTGCTAGCGGGGGCCGATCCACAGATACGCAGTATTTT.

This clonotype was counted ten times or more. V gene TRBV6-1 combines with J gene TRBJ1-6, with D possibly being TRBD1 (5 bases). From germline, CDR1 is MNHNS and CDR2 SASEGT. This CDR3 has 16 residues. The V end lost 5 bases, the J end lost 0 bases, and 11 bases lay between the germline ends. In DNA, the CDR3 is TGTGCCAGCAGTCTTGACAGTTCCTCCTATAATTCACCCCTCCACTTT. Its protein product is CASSLDSSSYNSPLHF.

This chain links TRBV2 with TRBJ1-3, with D possibly TRBD1 on 6 matching bases. Germline V gene data show CDR1 as SNHLY and CDR2 as FYNNEI. This CDR3 region has 15 residues. Trimming stripped 6 bases from V and 3 bases from J, with 15 bases between. Here the CDR3 DNA reads TGTGCCAGCAGGCTGATCCGGGACATTGGAAACACCATATATTTT. This gives the protein CASRLIRDIGNTIYF.

In its sample, this clonotype was seen a few times. This chain joins TRBV4-1 and TRBJ1-5; no firm D call. Germline V gene data show CDR1 as MGHRA and CDR2 as YSYEKL. The V and J ends lost 2 bases and 4 bases respectively, with 9 bases between them. The CDR3 runs 14 residues. CDR3: CASSQWAANQPQHF. The CDR3 DNA reads as TGCGCCAGCAGCCAATGGGCAGCGAATCAGCCCCAGCATTTT.

In its sample, this clonotype was seen many times. The rearrangement links TRBV6-1 to TRBJ1-5, with D unclear. CDR1 is MNHNS and CDR2 is SASEGT in the germline V gene. This CDR3 comprises 14 residues. V shed 6 bases and J shed 0 bases, with 9 bases lying between them. Here the CDR3 reads CASSKGYSNQPQHF. For the CDR3, the DNA is TGTGCCAGCAGCAAGGGCTATAGCAATCAGCCCCAGCATTTT.

This clonotype was counted only a few times. This rearrangement joins TRBV29-1 to TRBJ1-4; TRBD1 is a possible D gene (5 bases). V was cut by 7 bases and J by 4 bases, with 13 bases left in between. The germline V gene encodes CDR1 SQVTM and CDR2 ANQGSEA. The CDR3 sequence is 13 residues long. As DNA, the CDR3 is TGCAGCGCCCAACGGGGGATTAATGAAAAACTGTTTTTT. This gives the protein CSAQRGINEKLFF.